The present T cell receptor beta chain was sequenced within a study of OX40 agonist ivuxolimab in advanced cancers. For the wider study: The costimulatory receptor OX40 (CD134) was targeted by ivuxolimab, a fully human IgG2 agonistic monoclonal antibody. Intravenous ivuxolimab was administered to patients every 2 weeks at six dose levels: 0.01, 0.1, 0.3, 1.5, 3 and 10 mg/kg. Among the roughly 50 dose-escalation patients, 19 had hepatocellular carcinoma, approximately 15 melanoma, 9 renal cell carcinoma and 9 head and neck cancer. The dose-escalation cohort was approximately 83% male with a mean age of around 62 years, ranging from 23 to 79. Prior anti-PD-1, anti-PD-L1 or anti-CTLA-4 therapy was permitted, and checkpoint inhibitors had been received by under 50% of dose-escalation patients. Partial responses occurred in three dose-escalation patients, of whom one had hepatocellular carcinoma and two had cutaneous melanoma. The purpose of peripheral TCRbeta sequencing was to test whether ivuxolimab changed TCR sequence diversity and led to clonal T-cell expansion. The paper describes the monotherapy dose-escalation part (N = 52 patients) of the phase I trial of ivuxolimab.

Genomic DNA was isolated from the sorted cells so that the TCRbeta CDR3 region could be sequenced. TCRbeta CDR3 regions were sequenced using the immunoSEQ Assay. TCRdb took over this immuneACCESS table, retaining in-frame rearrangements with V and J assigned. Such tables are incomplete; in checked studies, under half of the missing clones stem from an unresolved V gene, and the remainder is unexplained. The sample records around 63,000 clones, about four fifths of which are singletons. The ten top clones hold roughly 5.8% of the sample. The CDR3, from cysteine to phenylalanine, totals 15 residues. The sequence is cut down to CDR3 DNA, 45 bases in frame from base 1. V is clipped by 8 bases and J by 1 base, and the sequence between their germline boundaries is 14 bases long. CDR1 and CDR2 are drawn from the germline V gene (reference sequence): SEHNR, FQNEAQ. Patients with a history of autoimmune disease or receiving systemic immunosuppression were excluded from the trial. Peripheral blood for TCR sequencing was collected from all dose cohorts at baseline, on cycle 4 day 1, and on cycle 7 day 1. Samples came from an open-label, multicenter, first-in-human phase I dose-escalation trial of ivuxolimab. Adults with locally advanced or metastatic melanoma, renal cell, hepatocellular, or head and neck squamous cell carcinoma were enrolled in the trial. Before TCR sequencing, CD4+ T cells and CD8+ T cells were sorted from peripheral blood as separate populations.

A note on this clone: The specificity of this receptor is unknown. Nothing much larger sits one base from this clone, and base qualities are not available.

What the work shows at the level of the full study, not this receptor alone: In partial responders in the 0.1-3.0 mg/kg groups, normalized peripheral clonal expansion was found to be among the lowest, especially among CD8+ T cells. Which antigens the clonally expanded peripheral T cells were specific for was not determined. After ivuxolimab, more expanded clones were found on average in CD8+ T cells than in CD4+ T cells. Low levels of normalized T-cell clonal expansion were also seen in some patients who did not respond. At doses of 0.1 to 3.0 mg/kg, clonal expansion of both CD4+ and CD8+ blood T cells was observed from baseline to week 6.

This TCR was sampled from an adult with an advanced solid tumor such as melanoma, head and neck, liver or kidney cancer. Here the sequenced sample was CD4+ or CD8+ T cells sorted from blood, taken in a trial of the OX40 agonist ivuxolimab. The chain couples TRBV7-9 to TRBJ2-2; a tentative D match to TRBD2 spans 6 bases. The CDR3 loop reads CASPLEGRNTGELFF. In nucleotide form, the sequence is TGTGCCAGCCCCCTGGAGGGAAGGAACACCGGGGAGCTGTTTTTT.